This entry concerns a single T cell receptor beta chain. Its antigen is unknown. No much larger clonotype is one base removed from it; base qualities were not supplied. This specimen comes from a study of regulatory T cells in long-lasting Graves disease (dated by TCRdb to 2020 to 2022). About the full investigation: In the newly diagnosed Graves' disease group, patients had been taking antithyroid drugs for less than 3 months. Persistent Graves' disease patients were compared with newly diagnosed Graves' disease patients by peripheral blood TCR sequencing and RNA sequencing. The study took place in China and was registered as a clinical trial. TCR sequencing covered some 13 persistent and around 20 newly diagnosed Graves' disease patients, 33 samples in total. Findings and caveats that apply to the study as a whole: Persistent disease showed preferential use of TRBV28, TRBJ1-2 and TRBJ2-5, whereas newly diagnosed disease favored TRBV20-1 and TRBJ2-1. More public clonotypes were shared among persistent patients (2,741) than among newly diagnosed patients (approximately 930). Sequencing and analysis were limited to the TCR beta chain. As a limitation, the authors acknowledged that the small sample size may reduce accuracy. Because the primary lesion, thyroid tissue, could not be accessed, the study looked at peripheral blood alone. Lower TCR Shannon entropy and fewer highly expanded clones were observed in persistent Graves' disease patients than in newly diagnosed patients, which suggested clonal expansion.

This sample's time point label indicates: newly diagnosed GD, antithyroid drugs for less than 3 months. RNA was extracted from PBMCs in TRIzol for both TCR sequencing and RNA sequencing. The diagnosis of Graves' disease followed American Thyroid Association guidelines. The patients came from an endocrinology department in Xi'an, China. Each patient gave approximately 10 milliliters of peripheral blood, collected in an EDTA anticoagulant tube. Ficoll Paque Plus density gradient separation was used to isolate PBMCs, and no additional T cell sorting was done. An Agilent 2100 Bioanalyzer and agarose gel were used to check RNA quality, and a NanoDrop 2000 was used to measure RNA concentration. CDR1 and CDR2 are drawn from the germline V gene: SGHTA, FQGNSA. Trimming takes 5 bases from V and 5 bases from J, and the germline ends sit 18 bases apart. From the cysteine up to the phenylalanine, the CDR3 has a length of 15 residues. Only the CDR3 DNA stays, 45 bases, in frame from base 1.

The library came from multiplex PCR. The sequencer listed for this sample is Illumina HiSeq 4000. iRepertoire HTBI primers and Arm-PCR amplification of CDR3 regions were used to construct TCR beta libraries. PCR products were gel purified before sequencing. As for how the authors treated the data: Gene usage analysis of CDR3 amino acid clonotypes relied on the 62 TRBV and more than twelve TRBJ segments identified across samples. COPE and FqMerger were used to merge the filtered high-quality paired reads into contigs. BLAST was used to align contigs to IMGT TRBV, TRBD and TRBJ reference genes, and CDR3 was defined according to IMGT. Any clonotype with a frequency above 0.1% was counted as a highly expanded clone. Shannon entropy served as the measure of repertoire diversity, while the Gini coefficient captured V-J evenness. Public clonotypes were defined as clonotypes shared by more than one individual. TCRdb redid the processing of the public reads, applying fastp at Q25 and MiXCR, and retained in-frame beta chains. Rows matching on CDR3 protein sequence are summarized as one entry with the most common DNA and genes. V and J calls and clone size were set by TCRdb, not the authors. The sample contains more than 400,000 distinct CDR3 sequences, around 15% of them found a single time. The ten biggest clones cover 9% to 15% of the sample.

These data also featured in a second study, about T cells in Graves' hyperthyroidism and ophthalmopathy. The second investigation adds: Stable Graves' hyperthyroidism was defined as no progression to ophthalmopathy during 18 months of follow-up. Hyperthyroidism patients were newly diagnosed, with disease duration under 2 months, and aged 18 to 65 years. Patients with uncontrolled infections, other autoimmune diseases, pregnancy or lactation were excluded. Diagnoses were established on the basis of clinical symptoms, serum thyroxine and TRAb, thyroid ultrasound, and orbital computed tomography. A first-round RT-PCR of the TCR CDR3 used the HTBI primer set with the Qiagen OneStep RT-PCR kit. Most expanded thyroid clonotypes (frequency above 0.001) were also detected in blood, a finding suggesting that blood repertoires may reflect thyroid immune responses. Ophthalmopathy was separated from stable hyperthyroidism by a 13 V-J signature model, with approximately 89% sensitivity and about 81% specificity obtained in cross-validation and 80%/75% obtained in testing. During validation, the model predicted progression to ophthalmopathy a median of about 5.9 months ahead of onset, with almost 71% sensitivity and 72.22% specificity. To identify distinguishing TCR V-J signatures, a discovery cohort of 100 patients was used, comprising 43 with Graves' ophthalmopathy and approximately 58 with stable Graves' hyperthyroidism. Whether ophthalmopathy could be predicted prospectively was tested in an independent validation cohort made up of approximately 19 hyperthyroidism patients plus 17 patients who later progressed to ophthalmopathy. For training and testing, the 110 or so patients in the discovery cohort were randomly divided in a 7:3 ratio. The study also compared thyroid tissue and blood T-cell repertoires from roughly 6 Graves' hyperthyroidism patients. Following sampling, methimazole starting at 30 mg daily was given to hyperthyroidism patients, and high-dose intravenous methylprednisolone was given to ophthalmopathy patients. Libraries were constructed in a second round of multiplex PCR, after which size selection and purification were carried out. Libraries were sequenced paired-end with 100 bp reads on an Illumina HiSeq2000. SOAPnuke was used to process the raw data, removing reads that contained adapters or uncalled bases, had a mean Phred below 15, or lacked an exact match to the constant primer or identifier. COPE v1.2.5 was used to merge the high-quality paired reads, and each unique nucleotide sequence was defined as a clonotype. Clonotypes were aligned to IMGT TRBV, TRBD and TRBJ reference segments using MiTCR v1.1. Only V-J combinations with frequency above 0.0001, covering about 99% of repertoires, were analysed. The TCS score was defined as the ratio of F50 (clonal expansion) to E x V (chaos), calculated using BLOSUM62-based TCRdist between CDR3 peptides within each V-J. Welch's t-statistics and random forest reduced 500 to 550 V-J features to about 13, which were used in a naive Bayes classifier (R e1071). Sample size was not statistically predetermined, and blinding of investigators to group allocation was not performed. The paper reports TCR Vbeta CDR3 sequencing of some 140 peripheral blood samples: approximately 41 ophthalmopathy, over 70 hyperthyroidism and approximately 17 progressor patients.

The V gene is TRBV7-2 and the J gene is TRBJ2-5; TRBD2 is perhaps the D gene, given 6 matching bases. The origin of this receptor is a man aged 40-49 years with Graves disease. Donor details come from another sample of the same person, matched by shared clones. Sequencing used peripheral blood mononuclear cells (PBMCs), obtained at new diagnosis, from a patient treated with antithyroid drugs. The CDR3 region: CASSRGLGTAETQYF. In nucleotides, the sequence is TGTGCCAGCAGCCGAGGCTTGGGGACTGCTGAGACCCAGTACTTC. The reference TRBV7-2 and TRBJ2-5 proteins fill in what lies around the CDR3, so the full variable domain reads GAGVSQSPSNKVTEKGKDVELRCDPISGHTALYWYRQSLGQGLEFLIYFQGNSAPDKSGLPSDRFSAERTGGSVSTLTIQRTQQEDSAVYLCASSRGLGTAETQYFGPGTRLLVL.